The present T cell receptor (beta chain) was sequenced within a study of cytomegalovirus exposure and HLA in healthy donors. Notes on this clone: Its antigen is unidentified.

Notes on the study in general: Cytomegalovirus association was assigned to some 160 TCR beta chains. First-cohort TCR clusters were later found to tend to co-occur in the 120 validation repertoires.

The method was immunoSEQ multiplex PCR; TCRdb's version includes in-frame clones alone and lacks a portion of them. The table shows some 120,000 clones, with over 75% occurring only once. What was sequenced was PBMCs. The clonotype was recovered from a woman aged 25 to 39 in good health and CMV-seronegative.

The CDR3 bases are TGTGCCAGCGGGCGTCCGAACACCGGGGAGCTGTTTTTT. Protein sequence: CASGRPNTGELFF. The rearrangement uses TRBV2 and TRBJ2-2; D is ambiguous. Germline V gene lookup returns CDR1 SNHLY and CDR2 FYNNEI. This CDR3 is built from 13 residues. Trimming took 8 bases from V and 0 from J, leaving 7 bases between them.